This T cell receptor beta chain was sequenced for a study of T cell responses to AZD1222 COVID-19 vaccine. Study-wide points: Seropositive status at baseline applied to only 5 or 6 AZD1222 recipients.

J was trimmed by 2 bases and V by 8 bases; bases with no gene match: 5. CDR1 is LNHDA, CDR2 SQIVND, per germline (reference sequence). The CDR3 spans 13 residues. On this clone itself: The antigen remains unidentified.

Using immunoSEQ multiplex PCR, the repertoire was profiled, and TCRdb retains in-frame clones only, with some absent. The data contain 130,000 to 150,000 clones, around 88% of them singletons. This clonotype was obtained from an adult in good health. The genes are TRBV19 and TRBJ2-5; 7 nucleotides align to TRBD1. Sequenced material: peripheral blood, taken on day 0 of AZD1222 vaccination. The CDR3 DNA follows: TGTGCCAGTGGGGACAGATTTCAAGAGACCCAGTACTTC. This sequence encodes CASGDRFQETQYF.